These 6 T cell receptor beta chains originate from one sample sequenced in a study of blood T cells in healthy people across ages. Together with a sample-barcoded 5' primer, a J-beta primer mix was included in a second PCR lasting 7 to 11 cycles. A single record per CDR3 protein comes from TCRdb applying MiXCR to the 5' RACE reads. The sample includes about 680,000 distinct CDR3 sequences, roughly 50% of them seen just once. Sequencing was done on a sample of blood. Receptor source: a woman between 55 and 75 years old in good health.

The chain uses TRBV4-3 and TRBJ2-1; D possibly corresponds to TRBD2 (5 bases). CDR3 length equals 14 residues. CDR1 is LGHNA and CDR2 is YSLEER in the germline V gene. Trimming took off 5 bases at V and 0 bases at J, with 8 bases between the two ends. CDR3 region: CASSKAVSYNEQFF. The CDR3 bases are TGCGCCAGCAGCAAAGCGGTCTCCTACAATGAGCAGTTCTTC.

The genes are TRBV28 and TRBJ2-3, with TRBD2 matching over 8 bases. CDR1 MDHEN and CDR2 SYDVKM come from the germline V gene. Trimming removed 2 bases from V and 8 bases from J; junction bases left unmatched: 15. The CDR3 is 17 amino acids. The CDR3 DNA reads as TGTGCCAGCAGTTTACACGGGCTAGCGACGGGAGGGCGTACGCAGTATTTT. This codes for CASSLHGLATGGRTQYF.

This chain uses TRBV7-6 with TRBJ2-1; D not certain. The DNA end is a closer match to TRBJ2-7, so the J assignment may be wrong. Germline V gives CDR1 SGHVS, CDR2 FNYEAQ. The CDR3 has 12 residues. Written as DNA, the CDR3 is TGTGCCAGCAGCTTATGGAACAATGAGCAGTACTTC. It specifies CASSLWNNEQYF.

This clonotype turned up a few times. The CDR3 sequence is CASSQETLDTQYF. The CDR3 DNA sequence: TGTGCCAGCAGCCAAGAGACGTTAGATACGCAGTATTTT. The chain recombines TRBV3-1 with TRBJ2-3; D call uncertain. Trimming left V 0 bases short and J 5 bases short, with 6 bases between. There are 13 residues in the CDR3. CDR1 and CDR2 from the germline V gene are LGHDT and YNNKEL (reference sequence).

The sample holds a few counts of this clonotype. One end of the junction fails to match germline, which may point to a read error. The chain's CDR3 is CASSQGVGRTYAQYF. The CDR3 region has the DNA TGTGCCAGCAGCCAAGGGGTTGGGCGGACCTACGCGCAGTACTTC. This chain links TRBV14 with TRBJ2-7; no definite D call. Germline V lookup: CDR1 SGHDN, CDR2 FVKESK. The CDR3 runs 15 residues.

In nucleotides, the CDR3 is TGTGCCAGCAGCCATAGACGCTACGGGAATGAGCAGTTCTTC. As protein: CASSHRRYGNEQFF. The chain recombines TRBV3-1 with TRBJ2-1, with D hard to call. CDR1 and CDR2 from the germline V gene are LGHDT and YNNKEL (reference sequence). Trimming pared 3 bases from V and 7 bases from J, leaving 13 bases between. CDR3 length: 14 residues.